Following are 26 T cell receptor beta chains from one sample sequenced in a study of cytotoxic CD8 clonotypes in ibrutinib-treated CLL. Using immunoSEQ multiplex PCR, the repertoire was profiled, and TCRdb retains in-frame clones only, with some absent. The sample carries approximately 35,000 clones, 71% recorded once. Sequencing was performed on PBMCs, taken at disease progression, from a patient treated with ibrutinib. These receptors were collected from a human donor with chronic lymphocytic leukemia.

Details on this clone: This same CDR3 is encoded by further DNA sequences in the sample. This chain links TRBV15 with TRBJ1-5; D gene unclear. Germline lookup yields CDR1 LNHNV and CDR2 YYDKDF (reference sequence). CDR3 length: 13 amino acids. Between the trimmed V and J ends, which lost 3 bases and 4 bases, there was a span of 7 bases. Here the CDR3 DNA reads TGTGCCACCAGCAGGGACGTTAATCAGCCCCAGCATTTT. It codes for CATSRDVNQPQHF.

The gene calls are TRBV9 and TRBJ1-2; perhaps TRBD1 as D (5 bases). V was pared by 0 bases and J by 8 bases, with 11 bases between. The CDR3 runs 13 residues. Germline-derived CDR1 and CDR2 are SGDLS and YYNGEE. This chain's CDR3 is CASSVVARDGYTF. CDR3 sequence (DNA): TGTGCCAGCAGCGTAGTAGCCCGGGACGGCTACACCTTC.

The chain joins TRBV5-6 to TRBJ2-7; 7 nucleotides agree with TRBD2. Trimming took 0 bases from V and 3 from J; bases not matched to a gene: 9. The CDR3 is 16 amino acids. CDR1 SGHDT and CDR2 YYEEEE come from the germline V gene. CDR3 coding DNA: TGTGCCAGCAGCTTGGCCAATGCGGGGGAGCACTACGAGCAGTACTTC. Translating gives CASSLANAGEHYEQYF.

The V call is TRBV11-3, the J call TRBJ2-3; the match to TRBD2 covers 7 bases. CDR3 length: 14 amino acids. With 5 bases clipped from V and 6 bases from J, the junction kept 8 bases outside the gene matches. The germline CDR1 and CDR2 sequences are SGHNT and YENEEA. CDR3 nucleotide sequence: TGTGCCAGCAGCGCCCCGGGGGAGGGGGATACGCAGTATTTT. Amino acids: CASSAPGEGDTQYF.

This clone has a handful of counts. The rearrangement joins TRBV5-4 to TRBJ1-1, with unresolved D. The CDR3 runs to 15 residues. Between the trimmed V and J ends, which lost 0 bases and 0 bases, there was a span of 9 bases. Germline CDR1 reads SGHNT; CDR2 reads YYREEE (reference sequence). The CDR3 DNA is TGTGCCAGCAGCTTGGTTGTTTGGGTGAACACTGAAGCTTTCTTT. This gives the protein CASSLVVWVNTEAFF. The whole variable domain, remainder taken from reference TRBV5-4 and TRBJ1-1, is ETGVTQSPTHLIKTRGQQVTLRCSSQSGHNTVSWYQQALGQGPQFIFQYYREEENGRGNFPPRFSGLQFPNYSSELNVNALELDDSALYLCASSLVVWVNTEAFFGQGTRLTVV.

The V call is TRBV5-4, the J call TRBJ2-2; D unresolved. Deletions cut 7 bases from V and 6 bases from J, with 19 bases between. Germline lookup yields CDR1 SGHNT and CDR2 YYREEE (reference sequence). This CDR3 comprises 15 residues. The CDR3 region has the DNA TGTGCCAGCTCAAACGACCGGGCGATGGCCGGGGAGCTGTTTTTT. It codes for CASSNDRAMAGELFF.

This clone was recorded a few times. The chain is built from TRBV7-9 and TRBJ1-3; no definite D call. The CDR3 has 10 amino acids. The germline gives CDR1 SEHNR, CDR2 FQNEAQ (reference sequence). The CDR3: CAASGNTIYF. In nucleotides, the CDR3 is TGTGCAGCCTCTGGAAACACCATATATTTT.

This clone has more than one count but fewer than ten. J is TRBJ2-2 and V is TRBV5-1; 8 nucleotides align to TRBD1. CDR3 size: 16 residues. Germline V gives CDR1 SGHRS, CDR2 YFSETQ. Trimming cost V 0 bases and J 4 bases; bases outside gene matches: 5. The CDR3 here is CASSLGPRGPTGELFF. CDR3 nucleotide sequence: TGCGCCAGCAGCTTGGGGCCCAGGGGGCCCACCGGGGAGCTGTTTTTT.

V usage is TRBV5-1 and J usage is TRBJ2-7, with D perhaps being TRBD1 or TRBD2 (5 bases each). CDR3 length: 15 amino acids. The V end was cut by 3 bases, the J end by 3 bases, with 16 bases between. The V gene's germline CDR1 is SGHRS and CDR2 YFSETQ. The CDR3 DNA follows: TGCGCCAGCAGCTCCGGGGACGCTCGGAGCTACGAGCAGTACTTC. This translates into CASSSGDARSYEQYF. Variable domain in full (rest from reference TRBV5-1 and TRBJ2-7): KAGVTQTPRYLIKTRGQQVTLSCSPISGHRSVSWYQQTPGQGLQFLFEYFSETQRNKGNFPGRFSGRQFSNSRSEMNVSTLELGDSALYLCASSSGDARSYEQYFGPGTRLTVT.

The chain links TRBV27 to TRBJ1-1; D might be TRBD1 (5 bases). Germline V lookup: CDR1 MNHEY, CDR2 SMNVEV (reference sequence). Trimming removed 8 bases from V and 2 bases from J, with 15 bases in between. CDR3 length equals 14 residues. This chain's CDR3 is CASGRDRANTEAFF. The CDR3, as DNA: TGTGCCAGCGGCCGCGACAGAGCTAACACTGAAGCTTTCTTT.

The chain uses TRBV6-1 and TRBJ1-4, with 8 bases aligning to TRBD1. V shed 6 bases, J shed 7 bases, and the junction held 10 bases outside the gene matches. The CDR3 runs to 15 residues. Germline V gene sequence: CDR1 MNHNS, CDR2 SASEGT. For the CDR3, the DNA is TGTGCCAGCAGGAAAGAGACAGGGGCTAGTGAAAAACTGTTTTTT. This gives the protein CASRKETGASEKLFF.

This chain connects TRBV5-4 to TRBJ1-2, with D perhaps matching TRBD1 (5 bases). Germline lookup yields CDR1 SGHNT and CDR2 YYREEE (reference sequence). The CDR3 contains 16 residues. V shed 1 base and J shed 4 bases, with 17 bases lying between them. DNA for the CDR3: TGTGCCAGCAGCTTGCTGGGCTCGGGGGGAGGCTATGGCTACACCTTC. Translation: CASSLLGSGGGYGYTF.

The chain has TRBV5-4 and TRBJ2-5; D is unclear. CDR1 is SGHNT, CDR2 YYREEE, per germline (reference sequence). Trimming took off 7 bases at V and 0 bases at J, with 16 bases between the two ends. The CDR3 runs to 15 residues. The CDR3 is CASGSWAGNQETQYF. The CDR3, as DNA: TGTGCCAGCGGTTCTTGGGCTGGGAACCAAGAGACCCAGTACTTC.

The chain combines TRBV11-2 with TRBJ1-4; perhaps TRBD1 as D (6 bases). CDR3 length: 13 amino acids. V was clipped by 1 base and J by 8 bases, with 8 bases between them. Germline CDR1 SGHAT, CDR2 FQNNGV. CDR3 residues: CASSLVRGEKLFF. CDR3 DNA: TGTGCCAGCAGCTTAGTGAGGGGGGAAAAACTGTTTTTT. The whole variable domain, remainder taken from reference TRBV11-2 and TRBJ1-4, is EAGVAQSPRYKIIEKRQSVAFWCNPISGHATLYWYQQILGQGPKLLIQFQNNGVVDDSQLPKDRFSAERLKGVDSTLKIQPAKLEDSAVYLCASSLVRGEKLFFGSGTQLSVL.

The chain combines TRBV5-1 with TRBJ1-4; no reliable D call. The ends were cut back, 1 base at V and 7 bases at J, with 11 bases in the middle. The CDR3 extends over 14 amino acids. CDR1 is SGHRS, CDR2 YFSETQ, per germline. The CDR3 sequence: CASSLSLGGEKLFF. The CDR3 coding sequence is TGCGCCAGCAGCTTGTCGCTCGGCGGTGAAAAACTGTTTTTT.

This sequence joins TRBV7-9 and TRBJ1-2; D remains ambiguous. CDR1 and CDR2 from the germline V gene are SEHNR and FQNEAQ (reference sequence). The CDR3 totals 15 residues. Trimming stripped 5 bases from V and 2 bases from J, with 15 bases between. The CDR3 loop is CASSPLRRGNYGYTF. The CDR3 DNA follows: TGTGCCAGCAGCCCTCTTCGGCGGGGAAACTATGGCTACACCTTC. The whole variable domain, remainder taken from reference TRBV7-9 and TRBJ1-2, is DTGVSQNPRHKITKRGQNVTFRCDPISEHNRLYWYRQTLGQGPEFLTYFQNEAQLEKSRLLSDRFSAERPKGSFSTLEIQRTEQGDSAMYLCASSPLRRGNYGYTFGSGTRLTVV.

This clone has only one observation. The chain links TRBV10-3 to TRBJ2-7, with D possibly called TRBD1 or TRBD2 (5 bases each). This CDR3 has 13 residues. The germline V gene has CDR1 ENHRY and CDR2 SYGVKD. With 4 bases removed from V and 3 bases from J, the gap between germline ends came to 10 bases. The DNA for the CDR3 is TGTGCCATCAGTGGAGGGGCAGACTACGAGCAGTACTTC. This translates into CAISGGADYEQYF.

The chain employs TRBV14 and TRBJ2-7; TRBD2 agrees at 7 bases. V lost 3 bases to trimming and J lost 2 bases; unmatched junction nucleotides: 1. The CDR3 runs to 13 residues. CDR1 is SGHDN, CDR2 FVKESK, per germline. The CDR3, as DNA: TGTGCCAGCAGCCAGGGGAGGGCCTACGAGCAGTACTTC. It yields the protein CASSQGRAYEQYF.

The chain recombines TRBV19 with TRBJ1-5; perhaps TRBD1 as D (5 bases). The CDR3 extends over 13 amino acids. The ends were cut back, 4 bases at V and 3 bases at J, with 7 bases in the middle. CDR1 and CDR2 (germline): LNHDA, SQIVND (reference sequence). CDR3 in amino acids: CASSTGTNQPQHF. The CDR3 region has the DNA TGTGCCAGTAGTACCGGGACCAATCAGCCCCAGCATTTT.

The chain has TRBV11-3 and TRBJ2-3, with D uncertain. This CDR3 spans 12 amino acids. V lost 4 bases and J 10 bases, leaving 12 bases between the germline ends. Germline-derived CDR1 and CDR2 are SGHNT and YENEEA. This chain's CDR3 is CASSSSVGAQYF. CDR3 DNA: TGTGCCAGCAGCTCGAGCGTTGGGGCGCAGTATTTT.

This sequence joins TRBV28 and TRBJ2-7; possible D gene TRBD1, 6 bases. CDR3 length equals 12 residues. Trimming shortened V by 8 bases and J by 7 bases, and 15 bases separated the two germline ends. The germline V gene encodes CDR1 MDHEN and CDR2 SYDVKM. The CDR3 DNA is TGTGCCAGCGACCGACCGCAGGGGGAGCAGTACTTC. Encoded protein: CASDRPQGEQYF.

This chain links TRBV13 with TRBJ1-2, with TRBD1 matching 8 bases. The CDR3 runs to 15 residues. The V and J ends lost 7 bases and 8 bases, in that order; junction bases with no gene match: 15. Germline V gene data show CDR1 as PRHDT and CDR2 as FYEKMQ (reference sequence). CDR3 sequence reads: CASTLNRRTGQGYTF. The CDR3, as DNA: TGTGCCAGCACCCTGAACCGGAGGACAGGGCAAGGCTACACCTTC.

This clone occurred a few times. The V and J genes are TRBV5-1 and TRBJ2-1, with D unresolved. Germline V gene lookup returns CDR1 SGHRS and CDR2 YFSETQ. The V and J ends lost 0 bases and 7 bases respectively, with 11 bases between them. The CDR3 contains 14 residues. The CDR3 loop is CASSLASEENEQFF. The CDR3 DNA reads TGCGCCAGCAGCTTGGCTTCAGAAGAAAATGAGCAGTTCTTC.

V and J are TRBV5-1 and TRBJ1-4; 10 bases fit TRBD1. Germline loops: CDR1 SGHRS, CDR2 YFSETQ. The CDR3 is 16 amino acids. The ends lost 5 bases at V and 6 bases at J; junction bases unmatched: 10. CDR3 loop: CASRTGGPMADEKLFF. In DNA form, the CDR3 reads TGCGCCAGCAGGACAGGGGGCCCAATGGCTGATGAAAAACTGTTTTTT.

This chain connects TRBV6-4 to TRBJ1-1, with D perhaps TRBD1 (5 bases). This CDR3 contains 13 residues. The germline V gene has CDR1 MRHNA and CDR2 SNTAGT. V lost 5 bases and J 0 bases, leaving 7 bases between the germline ends. The CDR3 is CASSNRLNTEAFF. CDR3 nucleotides: TGTGCCAGCAGTAACAGGTTGAACACTGAAGCTTTCTTT.

This clone was seen a single time. The V gene is TRBV7-6, the J gene TRBJ2-5; possible D gene TRBD2, 6 bases. V was trimmed by 6 bases and J by 1 base, leaving 15 bases between them. The CDR3 contains 15 residues. The germline V gene encodes CDR1 SGHVS and CDR2 FNYEAQ. CDR3 DNA sequence: TGTGCCAGCAGGCCGAACCGCGGGACCCAAGAGACCCAGTACTTC. Protein: CASRPNRGTQETQYF.